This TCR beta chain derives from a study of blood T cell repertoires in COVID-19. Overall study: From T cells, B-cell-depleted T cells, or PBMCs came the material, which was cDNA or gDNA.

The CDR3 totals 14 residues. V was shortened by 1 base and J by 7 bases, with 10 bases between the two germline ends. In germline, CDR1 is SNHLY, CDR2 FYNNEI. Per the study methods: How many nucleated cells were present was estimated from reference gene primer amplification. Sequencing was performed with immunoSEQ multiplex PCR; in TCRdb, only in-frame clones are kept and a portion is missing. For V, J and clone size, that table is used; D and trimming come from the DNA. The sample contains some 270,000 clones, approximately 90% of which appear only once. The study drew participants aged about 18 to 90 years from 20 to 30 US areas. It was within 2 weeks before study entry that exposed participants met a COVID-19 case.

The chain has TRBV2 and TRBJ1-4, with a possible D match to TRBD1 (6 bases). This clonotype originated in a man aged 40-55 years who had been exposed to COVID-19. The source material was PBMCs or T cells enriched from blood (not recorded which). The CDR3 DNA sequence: TGTGCCAGCAGTGAAGAGTTGGACAGTGAAAAACTGTTTTTT. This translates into CASSEELDSEKLFF.